One sample yielded the 29 T cell receptor beta chains listed below, sequenced in a study of T cell changes during pregnancy in multiple sclerosis. Profiled with immunoSEQ multiplex PCR; TCRdb holds only in-frame clones, not every one. The profile shows roughly 42,000 clones, roughly 91% of them singletons. Sequences were derived from CD4+ T cells from peripheral blood mononuclear cells, sampled in the first trimester of pregnancy. The source is a female donor with multiple sclerosis, enrolled in a pregnancy study.

The chain is built from TRBV27 and TRBJ2-1, with a tentative D call TRBD2 (5 bases). Trimming shortened V by 5 bases and J by 10 bases, and 18 bases separated the two germline ends. Germline V gene lookup returns CDR1 MNHEY and CDR2 SMNVEV (reference sequence). This CDR3 region has 14 residues. The CDR3 protein is CASSPTRFSDEQFF. CDR3 in DNA: TGTGCCAGCAGTCCAACTAGATTCTCGGACGAGCAGTTCTTC.

This clone has only one observation. V usage is TRBV5-1 and J usage is TRBJ2-5, with D uncertain. CDR3 size: 12 residues. The V and J ends lost 2 bases and 2 bases respectively, with 4 bases between them. Germline V gene lookup returns CDR1 SGHRS and CDR2 YFSETQ. Here the CDR3 reads CASSFQQETQYF. CDR3 DNA sequence: TGCGCCAGCAGCTTTCAGCAAGAGACCCAGTACTTC.

The chain links TRBV5-8 to TRBJ2-7, with D possibly TRBD1 on 5 matching bases. CDR3 size: 16 residues. The germline V gene encodes CDR1 SGHTS and CDR2 YDEGEE. Deletions cut 4 bases from V and 0 bases from J, with 17 bases between. In DNA, the CDR3 is TGTGCCAGCAGCCCAATGACAATTACAGGCTCCTACGAGCAGTACTTC. Translating gives CASSPMTITGSYEQYF.

This chain joins TRBV5-5 and TRBJ2-1, with 14 bases matching TRBD2. The V gene's germline CDR1 is SGHKS and CDR2 YYEKEE (reference sequence). With 5 bases clipped from V and 2 bases from J, the junction kept 12 bases outside the gene matches. This CDR3 region has 19 residues. As DNA, the CDR3 is TGTGCCAGCAGACTCGGACTAGCGGGAGGCCACAACCCCTACAATGAGCAGTTCTTC. It is translated as CASRLGLAGGHNPYNEQFF.

The V gene is TRBV5-4, the J gene TRBJ2-7; tentatively, D is TRBD2 (5 bases). The ends were cut back, 5 bases at V and 1 base at J, with 16 bases in the middle. Germline CDR1 and CDR2: SGHNT and YYREEE (reference sequence). This CDR3 contains 15 residues. CDR3 bases: TGTGCCAGCAGTCTGGCGGGCACCCAATCCTACGAGCAGTACTTC. As protein: CASSLAGTQSYEQYF.

The J gene is TRBJ1-1, the V gene TRBV19; 9 bases are a match to TRBD1. V shed 2 bases and J 1 base; nucleotides not matched to a gene: 5. The germline V gene encodes CDR1 LNHDA and CDR2 SQIVND (reference sequence). CDR3 length equals 16 residues. The CDR3 protein is CASSIHRGRRNTEAFF. The CDR3 coding sequence is TGTGCCAGTAGTATACACAGGGGGCGGCGGAACACTGAAGCTTTCTTT.

The chain uses TRBV30 and TRBJ1-1; 7 nucleotides align to TRBD1. Germline lookup yields CDR1 GTSNPN and CDR2 SVGIG (reference sequence). The CDR3 sequence is 14 residues long. V dropped 3 bases and J dropped 0; count of bases not matched to a gene: 4. The CDR3 DNA reads as TGTGCCTGGAGGCTGGGACAGTTGAACACTGAAGCTTTCTTT. Translated, it gives CAWRLGQLNTEAFF.

The V call is TRBV5-4, the J call TRBJ2-3; 7 nucleotides line up with TRBD2. CDR1 SGHNT and CDR2 YYREEE come from the germline V gene (reference sequence). V shed 5 bases, J shed 0 bases, and the junction held 6 bases outside the gene matches. The CDR3 runs to 15 residues. As DNA, the CDR3 is TGTGCCAGCAGGAACCAGCGGGGAAGCACAGATACGCAGTATTTT. Protein: CASRNQRGSTDTQYF.

The V call is TRBV29-1, the J call TRBJ1-1; TRBD1 matches 11 bases. V dropped 7 bases and J dropped 6; count of bases not matched to a gene: 7. The CDR3 runs to 13 residues. Germline V gene lookup returns CDR1 SQVTM and CDR2 ANQGSEA. CDR3 amino acids: CSAGTGGLAEAFF. CDR3 sequence (DNA): TGCAGCGCTGGGACAGGGGGTTTAGCTGAAGCTTTCTTT.

The CDR3 protein is CAWSLTTGLGGTQYF. CDR3 sequence (DNA): TGTGCCTGGAGTCTAACGACTGGGCTGGGGGGGACCCAGTACTTC. The chain links TRBV30 to TRBJ2-5, with D perhaps TRBD2 (6 bases). Germline loops: CDR1 GTSNPN, CDR2 SVGIG (reference sequence). Trimming removed 2 bases at V and 7 bases at J, with 20 bases between. The CDR3 length is 15 residues. The variable domain in full, with the rest retrieved from reference TRBV30 and TRBJ2-5, is SQTIHQWPATLVQPVGSPLSLECTVEGTSNPNLYWYRQAAGRGLQLLFYSVGIGQISSEVPQNLSASRPQDRQFILSSKKLLLSDSGFYLCAWSLTTGLGGTQYFGPGTRLLVL.

The gene calls are TRBV5-1 and TRBJ2-3, with 9 bases fitting TRBD1. The CDR3 contains 16 residues. Germline V gene lookup returns CDR1 SGHRS and CDR2 YFSETQ. Germline trimming cut 1 base from V and 4 bases from J; bases unmatched to any gene: 7. CDR3 nucleotides: TGCGCCAGCAGCTTGAAGGCGGGACAGGGAGCAGATACGCAGTATTTT. It codes for CASSLKAGQGADTQYF.

This chain links TRBV5-4 with TRBJ2-1, with 10 bases identical to TRBD2. Germline trimming cut 5 bases from V and 2 bases from J; bases unmatched to any gene: 7. The germline V gene encodes CDR1 SGHNT and CDR2 YYREEE (reference sequence). This CDR3 has 16 residues. CDR3 sequence (DNA): TGTGCCAGCAGTTCGTCTAGCGGGAGCCCCTACAATGAGCAGTTCTTC. Residues: CASSSSSGSPYNEQFF.

V and J are TRBV19 and TRBJ2-7; D perhaps matches TRBD1 (7 bases). The CDR3 has 15 amino acids. The V end lost 5 bases, the J end lost 3 bases, and 17 bases lay between the germline ends. Per germline, CDR1 LNHDA and CDR2 SQIVND (reference sequence). CDR3 amino acids: CASSSLGGQLYEQYF. The CDR3 nucleotides read TGTGCCAGTAGTTCGCTGGGGGGACAGCTCTACGAGCAGTACTTC.

The sample holds a few counts of this clone. The rearrangement joins TRBV7-6 to TRBJ2-3; 10 bases are a match to TRBD2. This CDR3 is built from 16 residues. V shed 2 bases and J 3 bases; nucleotides not matched to a gene: 5. The germline V gene encodes CDR1 SGHVS and CDR2 FNYEAQ. The CDR3 DNA sequence: TGTGCCAGCAGCTTATCTAGCGGGAGTTGGACAGATACGCAGTATTTT. Translation gives CASSLSSGSWTDTQYF.

The gene calls are TRBV19 and TRBJ1-2; TRBD1 might be the D (6 bases). V was shortened by 7 bases and J by 8 bases, with 23 bases between the two germline ends. The CDR3 is made up of 15 amino acids. The germline CDR1 and CDR2 sequences are LNHDA and SQIVND (reference sequence). The CDR3 nucleotides are TGTGCCAGTATTCGGGACACAGGACTCCGAAAAGGCTACACCTTC. This codes for CASIRDTGLRKGYTF.

The chain couples TRBV6-5 to TRBJ2-3; 12 positions agree with TRBD2. V lost 6 bases to trimming and J lost 3 bases; unmatched junction nucleotides: 4. This CDR3 contains 15 residues. Germline CDR1 reads MNHEY; CDR2 reads SVGAGI. This CDR3 is CASRLGLAGTDTQYF. The CDR3 region has the DNA TGTGCCAGCAGGCTCGGACTAGCGGGGACAGATACGCAGTATTTT.

The rearrangement uses TRBV4-2 and TRBJ2-1; TRBD2 matches at 9 bases. Germline V gene lookup returns CDR1 LGHNA and CDR2 YNFKEQ. This CDR3 contains 16 residues. Trimming took 4 bases from V and 8 from J; bases not matched to a gene: 12. CDR3 region: CASSRGSSGIVDEQFF. In DNA form, the CDR3 reads TGTGCCAGCAGCCGAGGGTCTAGCGGGATAGTCGATGAGCAGTTCTTC.

CDR3 region: CASTERTANTGELFF. CDR3 coding DNA: TGTGCCAGCACCGAGCGGACAGCGAACACCGGGGAGCTGTTTTTT. This rearrangement joins TRBV7-6 to TRBJ2-2, with a weak D call TRBD1 (6 bases). CDR3 size: 15 residues. The V end lost 7 bases, the J end lost 0 bases, and 12 bases lay between the germline ends. The germline gives CDR1 SGHVS, CDR2 FNYEAQ.

V and J are TRBV19 and TRBJ2-5; no clear D. This CDR3 is 14 amino acids long. Germline V gene sequence: CDR1 LNHDA, CDR2 SQIVND (reference sequence). V lost 4 bases, J lost 1 base, and 10 bases lay in between. This chain's CDR3 is CASSTNVVQETQYF. In DNA, the CDR3 is TGTGCCAGTAGTACCAACGTAGTCCAAGAGACCCAGTACTTC.

The chain recombines TRBV19 with TRBJ2-5; a possible D gene is TRBD2 (5 bases). The ends were cut back, 4 bases at V and 11 bases at J, with 11 bases in the middle. The CDR3 covers 11 residues. Germline CDR1 is LNHDA and CDR2 is SQIVND (reference sequence). The CDR3 sequence is CASSREREQYF. For the CDR3, the DNA is TGTGCCAGTAGTAGAGAGAGGGAGCAGTACTTC.

Here the CDR3 DNA reads TGTGCCAGCAGCAGGGTTAACTATGGCTACACCTTC. It translates to CASSRVNYGYTF. The chain combines TRBV2 with TRBJ1-2; D might be TRBD1 (5 bases). Germline V gene sequence: CDR1 SNHLY, CDR2 FYNNEI. This CDR3 has 12 residues. V was cut by 6 bases and J by 1 base, with 6 bases left in between.

The genes are TRBV27 and TRBJ2-3; TRBD1 matches at 7 bases. Germline V gene sequence: CDR1 MNHEY, CDR2 SMNVEV (reference sequence). V was pared by 3 bases and J by 7 bases, with 13 bases of the junction left unmatched. The CDR3 totals 16 residues. CDR3 coding DNA: TGTGCCAGCAGTTTGAGTCCCATTATAGGGGGCTATACGCAGTATTTT. The encoded protein is CASSLSPIIGGYTQYF.

This chain uses TRBV7-9 with TRBJ2-7; perhaps TRBD1 as D (6 bases). Germline loops: CDR1 SEHNR, CDR2 FQNEAQ (reference sequence). CDR3 length equals 16 residues. The V end was cut by 5 bases, the J end by 4 bases, with 21 bases between. This chain's CDR3 is CASSPTNPGTKYEQYF. In DNA form, the CDR3 reads TGTGCCAGCAGCCCGACCAATCCCGGGACAAAATACGAGCAGTACTTC.

DNA for the CDR3: TGCAGCGTTGGTGGAGTGAGCACAGATACGCAGTATTTT. Translation: CSVGGVSTDTQYF. The chain links TRBV29-1 to TRBJ2-3; D uncertain. CDR3 length: 13 amino acids. Germline-derived CDR1 and CDR2 are SQVTM and ANQGSEA. V was cut by 4 bases and J by 0 bases, with 8 bases left in between.

This clone was detected once. This chain joins TRBV5-4 and TRBJ2-1, with 8 bases that match TRBD2. The V gene end was trimmed by 4 bases and the J gene end by 7 bases; junction bases not matched to a gene: 10. The germline CDR1 and CDR2 sequences are SGHNT and YYREEE (reference sequence). The CDR3 consists of 15 residues. Here the CDR3 reads CASSPGTRVPNEQFF. In nucleotides, the CDR3 is TGTGCCAGCAGCCCCGGGACTAGGGTCCCTAATGAGCAGTTCTTC.

The genes are TRBV5-4 and TRBJ2-2; 9 bases fit TRBD2. The CDR3 runs 14 residues. The V gene's germline CDR1 is SGHNT and CDR2 YYREEE (reference sequence). The V gene end was trimmed by 7 bases and the J gene end by 5 bases; junction bases not matched to a gene: 6. The CDR3 is CASLAGGVTGELFF. The CDR3, as DNA: TGTGCCAGCCTCGCGGGAGGGGTAACCGGGGAGCTGTTTTTT.

The rearrangement links TRBV29-1 to TRBJ2-7, with TRBD2 as a possible D gene (7 bases). Trimming cost V 4 bases and J 0 bases, with 10 bases left between them. CDR1 and CDR2 (germline): SQVTM, ANQGSEA. This CDR3 is built from 13 residues. CDR3 sequence: CSVAAGASYEQYF. DNA for the CDR3: TGCAGCGTTGCCGCGGGGGCCTCCTACGAGCAGTACTTC.

This chain connects TRBV19 to TRBJ2-7; 8 positions agree with TRBD2. CDR1 is LNHDA, CDR2 SQIVND, per germline (reference sequence). The CDR3 totals 13 residues. V shed 3 bases and J 6 bases; nucleotides not matched to a gene: 4. CDR3 sequence: CASSIFGTSEQYF. DNA of the CDR3: TGTGCCAGTAGTATTTTTGGGACTAGCGAGCAGTACTTC.

This clone was seen a single time. V gene TRBV30 combines with J gene TRBJ1-4; 7 bases map to TRBD1. Germline V gene sequence: CDR1 GTSNPN, CDR2 SVGIG (reference sequence). With 0 bases clipped from V and 4 bases from J, the junction kept 5 bases outside the gene matches. The CDR3 length is 15 residues. CDR3 nucleotide sequence: TGTGCCTGGAGTGTGACAGGGTTGGATAATGAAAAACTGTTTTTT. Translation gives CAWSVTGLDNEKLFF.